This T cell receptor (beta chain) was documented in a study of cytomegalovirus exposure and HLA in healthy donors. Both 60 Vbeta primers and 13 Jbeta primers went into the PCR. The repertoire was sequenced with immunoSEQ multiplex PCR; TCRdb's copy has only in-frame clones and lacks some. In the table there are 100,000 to 150,000 clones, over 80% of which are singletons. The TCR originated in a man aged 25 to 40 in good health and CMV-seronegative. The specimen sequenced was PBMCs.

The CDR3 reads CASHRVGTDTQYF. The CDR3 bases are TGTGCCAGCCACAGGGTAGGGACAGATACGCAGTATTTT. The chain is built from TRBV27 and TRBJ2-3; perhaps TRBD1 as D (6 bases). V lost 8 bases to trimming and J lost 3 bases, with 12 bases between them. Germline V gene data show CDR1 as MNHEY and CDR2 as SMNVEV (reference sequence). The length of the CDR3 is 13 residues.